This T cell receptor (beta chain) was retrieved from a study of OX40 agonist ivuxolimab in advanced cancers. Findings of the study overall: Expanded clones tended on average to be more numerous among CD8+ T cells than CD4+. Clones of CD4+ and CD8+ blood T cells grew by week 6 at doses of 0.1 to 3.0 mg/kg.

With respect to this clone: Its antigen is undetermined.

Drawing of blood for sampling happened at baseline, at cycle 4 day 1, and at cycle 7 day 1. Generated by immunoSEQ multiplex PCR, the TCRdb table keeps only in-frame clones and is missing some. In the table there are over 45,000 clones, 83% of which are singletons. V shed 3 bases and J shed 1 base, with 9 bases lying between them. Germline CDR1 KGHSH, CDR2 LQKENI. The CDR3 runs to 14 residues. This receptor was identified in an adult with an advanced solid tumor such as melanoma, head and neck, liver or kidney cancer. Source: CD4+ or CD8+ T cells sorted from blood, taken in a trial of the OX40 agonist ivuxolimab. This chain joins TRBV18 and TRBJ1-1, with D perhaps matching TRBD1 (5 bases). CDR3 protein: CASSPDGANTEAFF. The CDR3 DNA reads TGTGCCAGCTCACCCGACGGGGCGAACACTGAAGCTTTCTTT. The variable domain in full, with the rest retrieved from reference TRBV18 and TRBJ1-1, is NAGVMQNPRHLVRRRGQEARLRCSPMKGHSHVYWYRQLPEEGLKFMVYLQKENIIDESGMPKERFSAEFPKEGPSILRIQQVVRGDSAAYFCASSPDGANTEAFFGQGTRLTVV.